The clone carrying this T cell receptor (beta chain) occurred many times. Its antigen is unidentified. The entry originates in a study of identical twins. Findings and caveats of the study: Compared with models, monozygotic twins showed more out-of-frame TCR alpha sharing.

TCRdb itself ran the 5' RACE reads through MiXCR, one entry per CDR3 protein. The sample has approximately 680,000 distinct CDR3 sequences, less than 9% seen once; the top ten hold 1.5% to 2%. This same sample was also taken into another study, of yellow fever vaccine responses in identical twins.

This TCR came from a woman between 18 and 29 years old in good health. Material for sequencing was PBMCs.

As DNA, the CDR3 is TGTGCCAGCAGCCCCAATGGAAACACCATATATTTT. It codes for CASSPNGNTIYF. This sequence joins TRBV7-9 and TRBJ1-3; D remains ambiguous. This CDR3 contains 12 residues. With 5 bases removed from V and 3 bases from J, the gap between germline ends came to 5 bases. Germline-derived CDR1 and CDR2 are SEHNR and FQNEAQ (reference sequence).